These T cell receptor beta chains were read from a single sample in a study of circulating CD8 cells and anti-PD-1 response in melanoma. One entry per CDR3 protein, called by TCRdb with MiXCR from the reads. The table has almost 500 distinct CDR3 sequences, about 8.6% seen once. Here the sequenced sample was CD8+ T cells from PBMCs, taken at baseline or after one month of anti-PD-1 therapy (not recorded which). These receptors were obtained from a human donor with melanoma. Both conserved end residues are part of each CDR3. The D gene is left open where the match is weak. Some rows mark clone size as missing; the rest say once, few, many or name a class of expanded clone.

d_call	j_call	clone_size	v_call	cdr3_nt	cdr3_aa
NA	TRBJ2-7	large	TRBV20-1	TGCAGTGCTACTCCCATTGAAGGGAAGGACGAGCAGTACTTC	CSATPIEGKDEQYF
TRBD2	TRBJ2-1	large	TRBV3-1	TGTGCCAGCAGCCAAGGGGCGGGGGGATACAATGAGCAGTTCTTC	CASSQGAGGYNEQFF
NA	TRBJ2-1	large	TRBV21-1	TGTGCCAGCAGCAAAGTCAGGGGAAGAGAGGGAGTGGTTGACAATGAGCAGTTCTTC	CASSKVRGREGVVDNEQFF
NA	TRBJ2-7	NA	TRBV5-5	TGTGCCAGCAGCTTGTCGACTGACCCTACCTACGAGCAGTACTTC	CASSLSTDPTYEQYF
NA	TRBJ2-7	large	TRBV6-5	TGTGCCAGCAGTTACGGGACGGAGTACGAGCAGTACTTC	CASSYGTEYEQYF
NA	TRBJ2-1	large	TRBV29-1	TGCAGCGTTGAGGGGCTGGTCTCCTACAATGAGCAGTTCTTC	CSVEGLVSYNEQFF
NA	TRBJ1-1	NA	TRBV29-1	TGCAGCGCCTCTGAGTTGAACACTGAAGCTTTCTTT	CSASELNTEAFF
NA	TRBJ2-3	large	TRBV4-3	TGCGCCAGCAGCCCGGCGGCGGGCGATACGCAGTATTTT	CASSPAAGDTQYF
NA	TRBJ2-5	large	TRBV29-1	TGCAGCGTCCCTTTAGGGGCGCAAGAGACCCAGTACTTC	CSVPLGAQETQYF
NA	TRBJ2-2	large	TRBV29-1	TGCAGCGTTCTCCGGACGAAGACCGGGGAGCTGTTTTTT	CSVLRTKTGELFF
NA	TRBJ1-5	large	TRBV19	TGTGCCAGTAGTCCATCGAGGGAACTCTGGCAGCCCCAGCATTTT	CASSPSRELWQPQHF
TRBD1	TRBJ1-2	large	TRBV29-1	TGCAGCGCCCAGGGGGAGAACTATGGCTACACCTTC	CSAQGENYGYTF
NA	TRBJ2-7	medium-sized	TRBV19	TGTGCCAGTAGTCCGCCGGGGAGCTCCTACGAGCAGTACTTC	CASSPPGSSYEQYF
TRBD2	TRBJ2-3	large	TRBV7-3	TGTGCCAGCAGCTCTCTTAGCGGGGGGCCCGATACGCAGTATTTT	CASSSLSGGPDTQYF
TRBD1	TRBJ2-7	medium-sized	TRBV20-1	TGCAGTGCTGTTGGACAGGGAGTATACGAGCAGTACTTC	CSAVGQGVYEQYF
NA	TRBJ1-6	large	TRBV20-1	TGCAGTGCTAGAGAGGGGGGCGGCAGCTCACCCCTCCACTTT	CSAREGGGSSPLHF
NA	TRBJ1-2	medium-sized	TRBV19	TGTGCCAGTAGCCCTTTCGGGACGTCCAACTATGGCTACACCTTC	CASSPFGTSNYGYTF
NA	TRBJ2-3	NA	TRBV28	TGTGCCAGCAGCCTTGCCAGTCCGCAGTATTTT	CASSLASPQYF
NA	TRBJ2-5	NA	TRBV30	TGTGCCTGGAGTGAAGGCAACCAAGAGGCCCAGTACTTC	CAWSEGNQEAQYF
TRBD2	TRBJ2-3	large	TRBV2	TGTGCCAGCAGTGAGGAAGCGGGGGGCGACACAGATACGCAGTATTTT	CASSEEAGGDTDTQYF
TRBD1	TRBJ1-2	medium-sized	TRBV13	TGTGCCAGCAGCTTAGGCCTCGACAGGGGGCGCGAGGATGGCTACACCTTC	CASSLGLDRGREDGYTF
NA	TRBJ1-2	large	TRBV29-1	TGCAGCGTCCGGGGGGCAGACTATGGCTACACCTTC	CSVRGADYGYTF
TRBD1	TRBJ2-2	large	TRBV7-8	TGTGCCAGCAGGATGTGGACAGGGGGCACCGGGGAGCTGTTTTTT	CASRMWTGGTGELFF
NA	TRBJ2-1	medium-sized	TRBV29-1	TGCAGCGTTTTCGGGGGCTCGATTATGGAGCAGTTCTTC	CSVFGGSIMEQFF
NA	TRBJ2-1	NA	TRBV7-8	TGTGCCAGCAGCTTAGAGTCTCTTTACCTATACGATGAGCGGTTCTTC	CASSLESLYLYDERFF
TRBD1	TRBJ2-6	hyperexpanded	TRBV4-3	TGCGCCAGCAGCCAACTGGCCGGGACAGGGAGCTCTGGGGCCAACGTCCTGACTTTC	CASSQLAGTGSSGANVLTF
NA	TRBJ2-5	medium-sized	TRBV20-1	TGCAGTGCCACCGGGACTGCTTTTGGGGAGACCCAGTACTTC	CSATGTAFGETQYF
NA	TRBJ2-2	NA	TRBV29-1	TGCAGCGTTCTCCGGACGGAGACTGGGGAGCTGTTTTTT	CSVLRTETGELFF
NA	TRBJ1-2	large	TRBV28	TGTGCCAGCAGTTTACGGGATCTGGTGGGGGCGCGGGGCTACACCTTC	CASSLRDLVGARGYTF
TRBD1	TRBJ2-1	large	TRBV20-1	TGCAGTGCTAGAGACCCTTGGACAGGGGGGGACAATGAGCAGTTCTTC	CSARDPWTGGDNEQFF
NA	TRBJ2-7	once	TRBV4-1	TGCGCCAGCAGCCCCCGGGACATACCCTCCTACGAGCAGTACTTC	CASSPRDIPSYEQYF
NA	TRBJ1-6	medium-sized	TRBV19	TGTGCCAGTAGTATTGGGGAGAGGGGTAATTCACCCCTCCACTTT	CASSIGERGNSPLHF
NA	TRBJ2-2	large	TRBV11-2	TGTGCCAGCAGCCCCCCCGCGGTTTACACCGGGGAGCTGTTTTTT	CASSPPAVYTGELFF
NA	TRBJ2-3	large	TRBV2	TGTGCCAGCAGGAAACAAAAGTCCGCTTTTGATACGCAGTATTTT	CASRKQKSAFDTQYF
NA	TRBJ1-3	large	TRBV7-2	TGTGCCAGCAGCTTAGACGGGGCTGGAAACACCATATATTTT	CASSLDGAGNTIYF
TRBD1	TRBJ1-1	large	TRBV7-3	TGTGCCAGCAGCATCGGGACAGGGTTGAGCACTGAAGCTTTCTTT	CASSIGTGLSTEAFF
NA	TRBJ2-7	NA	TRBV6-5	TGTGCCAGCAGTTATGGCAGGAAACCTTACGAGCAGTACTTC	CASSYGRKPYEQYF
NA	TRBJ2-7	large	TRBV12-3/TRBV12-4	TGTGCCAGCAGTTCTGACATCTACGAGCAGTACTTC	CASSSDIYEQYF
TRBD2	TRBJ2-7	large	TRBV9	TGTGCCAGCAGCCCCCCGGGGGGGGGCAGCGAGCAGTACTTC	CASSPPGGGSEQYF
TRBD2	TRBJ2-7	NA	TRBV27	TGTGCCAGCAGTTTATCGGCGGGTCTCGGGACTAGCCCCTACTACGAGCAGTACTTC	CASSLSAGLGTSPYYEQYF
NA	TRBJ1-1	medium-sized	TRBV19	TGTGCCAGCTTCCTTGGGGGGGCTGGCACTGAAGCTTTCTTT	CASFLGGAGTEAFF
NA	TRBJ1-3	medium-sized	TRBV9	TGTGCCAGCAGCTCCGGACGGATCTCTGGAAACACCATATATTTT	CASSSGRISGNTIYF
TRBD1	TRBJ2-7	NA	TRBV28	TGTGCCAGCAGTTCTTACAGGGGAAGCTCCTACGAGCAGTACTTC	CASSSYRGSSYEQYF
NA	TRBJ1-1	medium-sized	TRBV20-1	TGCAGTGCACCTCCCAGCGATGTGGTCACTGAAGCTTTCTTT	CSAPPSDVVTEAFF
NA	TRBJ2-5	medium-sized	TRBV20-1	TGCAGTGCCCGGAAGGGCAACCAAGAGACCCAGTACTTC	CSARKGNQETQYF
NA	TRBJ2-2	large	TRBV4-3	TGCGCCAGCAGCCAAGATATGGGGGGAACCGGGGAGCTGTTTTTT	CASSQDMGGTGELFF
NA	TRBJ1-1	large	TRBV2	TGTGCCAGCAGTGAAGAAGCGGGCACTGAAGCTTTCTTT	CASSEEAGTEAFF
NA	TRBJ2-7	NA	TRBV2	TGTGCCGGAGGGAGGCAGGAGCAGTACTTC	CAGGRQEQYF